One sample yielded the 13 T cell receptor beta chains listed below, sequenced in a study of blood T cells in healthy people across ages. For the second PCR, which ran for about 6 to 12 cycles, a sample-barcoded 5' primer and a J-beta primer mix were used. TCRdb called the 5' RACE reads again in MiXCR, with one record for every CDR3 protein. The repertoire consists of 800,000 to 1,000,000 distinct CDR3 sequences, with roughly 48% occurring once and the leading ten covering over 10%. Material for sequencing was blood. The receptors were gathered from a man aged 25 to 40 in good health.

This chain joins TRBV27 and TRBJ1-2; D gene uncertain. CDR3 size: 13 residues. Trimming stripped 5 bases from V and 5 bases from J, with 12 bases between. Germline CDR1 MNHEY, CDR2 SMNVEV (reference sequence). The CDR3: CASSARAGYGYTF. For the CDR3, the DNA is TGTGCCAGCAGTGCGAGGGCCGGGTATGGCTACACCTTC.

This chain connects TRBV5-5 to TRBJ2-5; D unclear. The CDR3 extends over 16 amino acids. Trimming left V 2 bases short and J 0 bases short, with 14 bases between. CDR1 is SGHKS and CDR2 is YYEKEE in the germline V gene (reference sequence). The CDR3, as DNA: TGTGCCAGCAGCTTTACCGCCTCTAAGTACCAAGAGACCCAGTACTTC. Protein product: CASSFTASKYQETQYF.

This clonotype has more than one count but fewer than ten. V gene TRBV20-1 combines with J gene TRBJ2-7; 8 bases are a match to TRBD1. Per the germline V gene, CDR1 is DFQATT and CDR2 is SNEGSKA (reference sequence). The V and J ends lost 3 bases and 0 bases, in that order; junction bases with no gene match: 7. The CDR3 runs to 15 residues. CDR3 in DNA: TGCAGTGCTAGGGACAGGGTTAGAAGCTCCTACGAGCAGTACTTC. It yields the protein CSARDRVRSSYEQYF.

V is TRBV9 and J is TRBJ1-4; 7 bases align to TRBD1. Germline-derived CDR1 and CDR2 are SGDLS and YYNGEE. Germline trimming cut 3 bases from V and 7 bases from J; bases unmatched to any gene: 6. This CDR3 spans 14 amino acids. The CDR3, as DNA: TGTGCCAGCAGCGGACACAGGGGAGGTGAAAAACTGTTTTTT. Protein: CASSGHRGGEKLFF.

On this clonotype: Here the CDR3 omits its conserved ending phenylalanine or tryptophan, so a read error is the likely source. The chain carries TRBV7-2 and TRBJ2-1; TRBD2 matches at 7 bases. CDR1 is SGHTA and CDR2 is FQGNSA in the germline V gene. With V trimmed by 2 bases and J by 9 bases, 13 bases remained unmatched. CDR3 length: 16 amino acids. Written as DNA, the CDR3 is TGTGCCAGCAGCTTATCGCCGGGACTATCTTACCGTGAGCAGTTCTTA. This gives the protein CASSLSPGLSYREQFL.

This rearrangement joins TRBV25-1 to TRBJ1-1; D possibly corresponds to TRBD1 (5 bases). Germline lookup yields CDR1 MGHDK and CDR2 SYGVNS. The CDR3 runs 16 residues. The V end was cut by 2 bases, the J end by 3 bases, with 16 bases between. The CDR3 sequence is CASSERVGRGDTEAFF. The CDR3 DNA reads TGTGCCAGCAGTGAACGGGTGGGGCGGGGGGACACTGAAGCTTTCTTT.

As regards this clonotype: One base away lies a much larger clone, so this may be a sequencing read error. The chain is built from TRBV5-1 and TRBJ2-3, with D perhaps matching TRBD2 (5 bases). Germline V gene data show CDR1 as SGHRS and CDR2 as YFSETQ. This CDR3 has 15 amino acids. Trimming pared 0 bases from V and 2 bases from J, leaving 10 bases between. The CDR3 nucleotides read TGCGCCAGCAGCTTGGATCGGGATTCCACAGATACGCAGTATTTT. This gives the protein CASSLDRDSTDTQYF.

The chain is built from TRBV6-5 and TRBJ2-7; a possible D gene is TRBD1 (6 bases). Germline CDR1 reads MNHEY; CDR2 reads SVGAGI. The CDR3 is made up of 15 amino acids. Trimming left V 4 bases short and J 6 bases short, with 19 bases between. The chain's CDR3 is CASSSYREMATEQYF. The CDR3 nucleotides read TGTGCCAGCAGTTCCTACAGGGAGATGGCTACCGAGCAGTACTTC.

This clonotype was observed a few times. V and J are TRBV27 and TRBJ2-7; 7 nucleotides match TRBD2. V shed 9 bases and J 3 bases; nucleotides not matched to a gene: 8. This CDR3 comprises 13 residues. Per germline, CDR1 MNHEY and CDR2 SMNVEV (reference sequence). Written as DNA, the CDR3 is TGTGCCAGTACGGCTAGCGGACTCTACGAGCAGTACTTC. Protein: CASTASGLYEQYF.

This clonotype was detected a few times. The V and J genes are TRBV29-1 and TRBJ2-2; D might be TRBD1 or TRBD2, each matching 5 bases. The germline V gene encodes CDR1 SQVTM and CDR2 ANQGSEA. Trimming shortened V by 1 base and J by 3 bases, and 15 bases separated the two germline ends. This CDR3 has 16 amino acids. The CDR3 is CSVEGNSGGHTGELFF. DNA of the CDR3: TGCAGCGTTGAAGGAAACAGTGGGGGACACACCGGGGAGCTGTTTTTT.

This clonotype was found a few times. The J gene is TRBJ1-2, the V gene TRBV6-6; 8 nucleotides align to TRBD1. After removal of 11 bases from V and 4 bases from J, the junction contained 12 bases not matched to a gene. Germline V gives CDR1 MNHNY, CDR2 SVGAGI (reference sequence). The CDR3 extends over 14 amino acids. Here the CDR3 reads CAGGTGNLAYGYTF. The CDR3 nucleotides are TGTGCCGGCGGGACAGGAAACCTTGCCTATGGCTACACCTTC.

This clonotype was picked up a small number of times. The J gene is TRBJ2-5, the V gene TRBV28; perhaps D is TRBD1 or TRBD2 (6 bases each). There are 13 residues in the CDR3. The germline CDR1 and CDR2 sequences are MDHEN and SYDVKM. V was cut by 6 bases and J by 5 bases, with 13 bases left in between. The DNA of the CDR3 is TGTGCCAGCAGAGGGGGAGGAGTGGAGACCCAGTACTTC. Protein: CASRGGGVETQYF.

The rearrangement joins TRBV6-2 or TRBV6-3 to TRBJ2-7; D possibly uses TRBD1 or TRBD2 (5 bases each). The CDR3 totals 13 residues. Germline CDR1 is MNHEY and CDR2 is SVGEGT. Trimming removed 9 bases at V and 7 bases at J, with 19 bases between. As DNA, the CDR3 is TGTGCCAGGGAGAGGGACGAGCAGCATGAGCAGTACTTC. Translation gives CARERDEQHEQYF.